This T cell receptor (beta chain) was sequenced in a study of cytomegalovirus exposure and HLA in healthy donors. The CDR3 is 11 residues long. The germline V and J ends were trimmed by 4 bases and 10 bases, with 10 bases remaining between them. The germline V gene encodes CDR1 MNHEY and CDR2 SMNVEV (reference sequence). General observations from the study: Analysis was carried out at a later point, and it linked a missense DCLRE1C variant to TCR beta V- and J-gene trimming. Roughly uniform sequencing depth across donors was assumed, possibly incorrectly.

PCR involved 60 Vbeta and 13 Jbeta primers. Profiled with immunoSEQ multiplex PCR; TCRdb holds only in-frame clones, not every one. There are about 50,000 clones in the sample, with around 12% held by the top ten. Concerning this clone: Its antigen is unknown.

This TCR came from a man younger than 35 in good health and CMV-seropositive. The chain uses TRBV27 and TRBJ1-1; D remains unclear. Sequencing was performed on PBMCs. The DNA of the CDR3 is TGTGCCAGCAGTTCGGGGTTATCAGCTTTCTTT. Its translation is CASSSGLSAFF.